This T cell receptor (beta chain) was identified in a study of blood T cell repertoires in COVID-19. Study summary: T cells, B-cell-depleted T cells, or PBMCs supplied cDNA or gDNA.

On this clone itself: A junction end diverges from the germline sequence, so it may reflect a read error.

Methods used by the authors: Amplification with reference gene primers provided the estimates of nucleated cell counts. Assay used: immunoSEQ multiplex PCR; TCRdb lists only in-frame clones, some missing. V, J and clone size were drawn from that table, and D and trimming were deduced from the DNA. Of some 200,000 clones listed, more than 80% are singletons. Participants had their cohort set by participant-reported clinical history. The source material was PBMCs or T cells enriched from blood (not recorded which). The clonotype comes from a woman in her late teens or twenties in a cohort exposed to, infected with or recovered from COVID-19 (not recorded which).

The CDR3 DNA is TGTGCCAACAGTGCTATGGGACTAGCGGGAGGGACCCAGTACTTC. This sequence encodes CANSAMGLAGGTQYF. V gene TRBV2 combines with J gene TRBJ2-5, with 15 bases that match TRBD2. This CDR3 is built from 15 residues. Germline V lookup: CDR1 SNHLY, CDR2 FYNNEI.